This TCR beta chain stems from a study of vaccination effects on CD4 cells after COVID-19. Produced via immunoSEQ multiplex PCR; TCRdb's table is partial and in-frame only. The sample lists about 74,000 clones, roughly three quarters occurring once. In the case of this clone: As yet, its antigen is unknown.

Around day 10 of culture, CD4+ T cells were separated out. Having tested negative for nucleocapsid antibodies, the vaccine recipients showed no prior SARS-CoV-2 infection. The study's findings and limits: Few convalescent patients were included, and no early post-infection timepoints were sampled. Researchers report that only 1 of 255 vaccine-induced clones in healthy vaccinees cross-reacted with common cold coronaviruses.

Sequencing used CD4+ T cells from PBMCs cultured without peptide, obtained before COVID-19 vaccination. This clonotype originated in a human donor who received a COVID-19 vaccine.

This CDR3 reads CASSIKGAPNFSDSPLHF. DNA for the CDR3: TGTGCCAGTAGTATAAAGGGGGCACCAAATTTTTCGGATTCACCCCTCCACTTT. The rearrangement joins TRBV19 to TRBJ1-6, with 7 positions matching TRBD1. In germline, CDR1 is LNHDA, CDR2 SQIVND (reference sequence). This CDR3 is 18 amino acids long. V lost 2 bases and J lost 8; bases outside the gene matches: 15.